Following are 5 T cell receptor beta chains from one sample sequenced in a study of T cell responses to AZD1222 COVID-19 vaccine. Generated by immunoSEQ multiplex PCR, the TCRdb table keeps only in-frame clones and is missing some. The profile shows about 140,000 clones, around 89% of them singletons. The sample here was peripheral blood, taken on day 0 of AZD1222 vaccination. Receptor source: an adult in good health.

J is TRBJ2-7 and V is TRBV20-1, with a possible D match to TRBD1 (5 bases). CDR1 is DFQATT, CDR2 SNEGSKA, per germline (reference sequence). V was clipped by 3 bases and J by 2 bases, with 8 bases between them. The CDR3 is made up of 12 amino acids. The CDR3 DNA follows: TGCAGTGCTAGTTCAGGGACCTACGAGCAGTACTTC. Translated, it gives CSASSGTYEQYF.

The rearrangement joins TRBV30 to TRBJ2-5; 8 bases line up with TRBD1. The CDR3 length is 12 residues. CDR1 is GTSNPN and CDR2 is SVGIG in the germline V gene (reference sequence). The CDR3 here is CFGQGIQETQYF. The CDR3 nucleotides are TGTTTCGGACAGGGTATCCAAGAGACCCAGTACTTC. The full variable domain, with the rest looked up from reference TRBV30 and TRBJ2-5, is SQTIHQWPATLVQPVGSPLSLECTVEGTSNPNLYWYRQAAGRGLQLLFYSVGIGQISSEVPQNLSASRPQDRQFILSSKKLLLSDSGFYLCFGQGIQETQYFGPGTRLLVL.

The chain recombines TRBV6-2 or TRBV6-3 with TRBJ2-3, with D perhaps given as TRBD1 or TRBD2 (5 bases each). This CDR3 has 17 amino acids. Deletions cut 0 bases from V and 0 bases from J, with 13 bases between. CDR1 is MNHEY, CDR2 SVGEGT, per germline. The CDR3 DNA sequence: TGTGCCAGCAGTTACTCGGTCGGGGCCTCTAGCACAGATACGCAGTATTTT. Translating it yields CASSYSVGASSTDTQYF.

V usage is TRBV7-3 and J usage is TRBJ2-1, with no clear D. CDR1 SGHTA and CDR2 FQGTGA come from the germline V gene. CDR3 length: 14 residues. V dropped 5 bases and J dropped 9 bases, with 17 bases sitting between them. In DNA, the CDR3 is TGTGCCAGCAGCCCTGGAGTTGGGCCCGGTGAGCAGTTCTTC. This encodes CASSPGVGPGEQFF. Combining the CDR3 with reference TRBV7-3 and TRBJ2-1 gives the whole variable domain GAGVSQTPSNKVTEKGKYVELRCDPISGHTALYWYRQSLGQGPEFLIYFQGTGAADDSGLPNDRFFAVRPEGSVSTLKIQRTERGDSAVYLCASSPGVGPGEQFFGPGTRLTVL.

With respect to this clone: The junction does not match germline at one end; this may be a read error. This chain links TRBV7-7 with TRBJ2-1; D not certain. The CDR3 sequence is 14 residues long. Per the germline V gene, CDR1 is SSHAT and CDR2 is FNYEAQ (reference sequence). The CDR3 nucleotides read TGTGCTAGCAGCTTAAGATTAGGTGACAATGAGCAGTTCTTC. Its protein product is CASSLRLGDNEQFF.